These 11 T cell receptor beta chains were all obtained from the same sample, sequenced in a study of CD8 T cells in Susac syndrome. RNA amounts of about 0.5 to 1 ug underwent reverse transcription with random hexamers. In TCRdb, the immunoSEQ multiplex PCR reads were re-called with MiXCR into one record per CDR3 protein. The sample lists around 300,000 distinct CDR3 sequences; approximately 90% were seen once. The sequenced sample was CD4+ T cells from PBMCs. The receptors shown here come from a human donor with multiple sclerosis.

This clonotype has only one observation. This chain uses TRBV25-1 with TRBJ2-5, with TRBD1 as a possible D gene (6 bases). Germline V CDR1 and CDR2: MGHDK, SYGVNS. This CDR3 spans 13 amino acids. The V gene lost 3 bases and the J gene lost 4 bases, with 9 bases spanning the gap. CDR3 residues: CASSDRGRETQYF. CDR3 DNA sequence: TGTGCCAGCAGTGACAGGGGTAGAGAGACCCAGTACTTC.

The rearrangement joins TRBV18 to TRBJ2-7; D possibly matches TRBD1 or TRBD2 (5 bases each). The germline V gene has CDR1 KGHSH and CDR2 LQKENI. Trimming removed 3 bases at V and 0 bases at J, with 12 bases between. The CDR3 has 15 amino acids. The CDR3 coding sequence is TGTGCCAGCTCACCCTCCGGGACCAGCTCCTACGAGCAGTACTTC. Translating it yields CASSPSGTSSYEQYF.

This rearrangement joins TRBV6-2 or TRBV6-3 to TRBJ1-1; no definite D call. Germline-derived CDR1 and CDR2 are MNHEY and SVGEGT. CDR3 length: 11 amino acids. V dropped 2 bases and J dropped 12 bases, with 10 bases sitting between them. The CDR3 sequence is CASSYEVETFF. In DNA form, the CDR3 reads TGTGCCAGCAGTTACGAGGTGGAGACTTTCTTT.

The CDR3 spells CASSLRTNTEAFF. Written as DNA, the CDR3 is TGTGCCAGCAGCTTACGTACGAACACTGAAGCTTTCTTT. The chain joins TRBV7-6 to TRBJ1-1; D remains unclear. Trimming cost V 2 bases and J 1 base, with 5 bases left between them. CDR1 is SGHVS, CDR2 FNYEAQ, per germline. This CDR3 contains 13 residues.

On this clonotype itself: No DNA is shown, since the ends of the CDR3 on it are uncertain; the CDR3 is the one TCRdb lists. The CDR3 loop reads CASSWGQGTSFF. The V and J genes are TRBV28 and TRBJ1-1; the table gives TRBD1 as D, unverified against the DNA. The CDR3 sequence runs 12 residues, both termini included. Germline loops: CDR1 MDHEN, CDR2 SYDVKM.

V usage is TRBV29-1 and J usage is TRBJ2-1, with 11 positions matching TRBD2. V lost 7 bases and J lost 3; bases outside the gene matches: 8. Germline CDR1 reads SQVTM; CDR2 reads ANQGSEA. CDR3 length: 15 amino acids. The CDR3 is CSAPASGGFYNEQFF. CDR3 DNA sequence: TGCAGCGCACCGGCTAGCGGGGGGTTCTACAATGAGCAGTTCTTC.

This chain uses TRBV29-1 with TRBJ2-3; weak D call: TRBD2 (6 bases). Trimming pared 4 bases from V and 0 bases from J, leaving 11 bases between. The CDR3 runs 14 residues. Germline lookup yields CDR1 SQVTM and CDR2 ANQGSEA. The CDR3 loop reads CSVVRSGSTDTQYF. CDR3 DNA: TGCAGCGTTGTACGAAGCGGGAGCACAGATACGCAGTATTTT.

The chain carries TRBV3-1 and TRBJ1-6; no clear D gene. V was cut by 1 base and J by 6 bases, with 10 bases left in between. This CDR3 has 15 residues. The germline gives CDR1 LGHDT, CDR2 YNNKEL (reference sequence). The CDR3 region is CASSQVYPTNSPLHF. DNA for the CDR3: TGTGCCAGCAGCCAAGTTTACCCGACTAATTCACCCCTCCACTTT.

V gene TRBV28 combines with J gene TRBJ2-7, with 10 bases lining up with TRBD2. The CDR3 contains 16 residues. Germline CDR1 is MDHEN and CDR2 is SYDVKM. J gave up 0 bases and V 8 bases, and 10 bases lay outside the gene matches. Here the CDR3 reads CASSSPGLASSYEQYF. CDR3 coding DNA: TGTGCCAGCTCTTCCCCGGGACTAGCGAGCTCCTACGAGCAGTACTTC.

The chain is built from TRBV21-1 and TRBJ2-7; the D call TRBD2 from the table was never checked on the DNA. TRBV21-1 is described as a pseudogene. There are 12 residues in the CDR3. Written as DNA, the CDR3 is TGTGCCAGCAGCAGAGGAGGCTACGAGCAGTACTTC. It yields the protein CASSRGGYEQYF.

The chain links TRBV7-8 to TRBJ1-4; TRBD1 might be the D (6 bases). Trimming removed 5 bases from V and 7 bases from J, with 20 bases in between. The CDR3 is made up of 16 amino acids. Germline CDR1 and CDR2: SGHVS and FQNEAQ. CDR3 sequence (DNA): TGTGCCAGCAGCGCCCAACCACAGGGATTGGGTGAAAAACTGTTTTTT. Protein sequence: CASSAQPQGLGEKLFF.